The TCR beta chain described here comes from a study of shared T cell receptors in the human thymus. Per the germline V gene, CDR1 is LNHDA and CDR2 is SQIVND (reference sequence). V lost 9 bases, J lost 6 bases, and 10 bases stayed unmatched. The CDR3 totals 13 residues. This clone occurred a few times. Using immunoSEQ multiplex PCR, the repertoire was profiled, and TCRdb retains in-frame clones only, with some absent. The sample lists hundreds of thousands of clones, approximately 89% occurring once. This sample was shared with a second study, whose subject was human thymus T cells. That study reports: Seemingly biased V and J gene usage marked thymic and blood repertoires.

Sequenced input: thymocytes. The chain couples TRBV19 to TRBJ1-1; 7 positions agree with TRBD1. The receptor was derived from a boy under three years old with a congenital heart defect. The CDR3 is CASHLDRSAEAFF. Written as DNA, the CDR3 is TGTGCCAGCCACTTGGACAGGTCCGCTGAAGCTTTCTTT.